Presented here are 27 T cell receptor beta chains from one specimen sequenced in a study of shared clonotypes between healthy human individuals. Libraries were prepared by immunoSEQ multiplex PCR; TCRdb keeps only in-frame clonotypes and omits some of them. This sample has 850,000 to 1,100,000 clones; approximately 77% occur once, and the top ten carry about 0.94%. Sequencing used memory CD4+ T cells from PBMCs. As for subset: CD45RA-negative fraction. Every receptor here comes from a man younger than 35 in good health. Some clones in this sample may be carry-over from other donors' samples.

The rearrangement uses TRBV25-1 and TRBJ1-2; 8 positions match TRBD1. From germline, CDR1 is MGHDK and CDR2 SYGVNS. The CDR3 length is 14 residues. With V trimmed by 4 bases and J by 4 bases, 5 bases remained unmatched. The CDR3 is CASSAGTGIYGYTF. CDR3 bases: TGTGCCAGCAGTGCCGGGACAGGAATCTATGGCTACACCTTC.

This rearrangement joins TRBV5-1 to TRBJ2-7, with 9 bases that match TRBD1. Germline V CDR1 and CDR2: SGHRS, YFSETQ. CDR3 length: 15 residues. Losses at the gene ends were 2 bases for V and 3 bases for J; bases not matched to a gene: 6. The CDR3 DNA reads TGCGCCAGCAGCTTAAGCACAGGGGGCATCTACGAGCAGTACTTC. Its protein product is CASSLSTGGIYEQYF.

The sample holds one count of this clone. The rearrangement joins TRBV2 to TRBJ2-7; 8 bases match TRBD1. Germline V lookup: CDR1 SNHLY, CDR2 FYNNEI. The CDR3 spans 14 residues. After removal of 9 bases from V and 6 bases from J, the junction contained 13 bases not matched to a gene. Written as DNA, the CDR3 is TGTGCCAGTGGTTCGACAGGGGAAATTAGCGAGCAGTACTTC. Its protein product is CASGSTGEISEQYF.

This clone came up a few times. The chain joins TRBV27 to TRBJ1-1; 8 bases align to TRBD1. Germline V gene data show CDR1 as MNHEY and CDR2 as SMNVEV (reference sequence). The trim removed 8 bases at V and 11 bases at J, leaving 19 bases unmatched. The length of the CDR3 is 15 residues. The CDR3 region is CASFRGRGQNAEAFF. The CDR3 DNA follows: TGTGCCAGCTTCAGAGGCAGGGGGCAAAACGCGGAGGCTTTCTTT.

The CDR3 region has the DNA TGTGCCAGCAGCTTGGAATTAACAGGGGGCGCTGAAGCTTTCTTT. Amino acids: CASSLELTGGAEAFF. The genes are TRBV5-4 and TRBJ1-1, with 9 bases matching TRBD1. This CDR3 has 15 amino acids. The germline gives CDR1 SGHNT, CDR2 YYREEE (reference sequence). V shed 0 bases, J shed 6 bases, and the junction held 6 bases outside the gene matches. Complete variable domain (other parts from reference TRBV5-4 and TRBJ1-1): ETGVTQSPTHLIKTRGQQVTLRCSSQSGHNTVSWYQQALGQGPQFIFQYYREEENGRGNFPPRFSGLQFPNYSSELNVNALELDDSALYLCASSLELTGGAEAFFGQGTRLTVV.

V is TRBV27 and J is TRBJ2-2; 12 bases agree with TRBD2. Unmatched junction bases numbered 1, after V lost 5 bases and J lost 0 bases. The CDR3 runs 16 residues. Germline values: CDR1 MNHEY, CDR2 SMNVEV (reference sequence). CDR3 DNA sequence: TGTGCCAGCAGTAGGACTAGCGGGGCGAACACCGGGGAGCTGTTTTTT. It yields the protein CASSRTSGANTGELFF.

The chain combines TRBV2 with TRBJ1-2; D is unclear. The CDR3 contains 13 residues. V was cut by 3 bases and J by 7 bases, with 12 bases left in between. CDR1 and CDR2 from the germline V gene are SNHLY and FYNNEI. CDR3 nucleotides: TGTGCCAGCAGTGAGTGGCAGGCAGGTGGCTACACCTTC. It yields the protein CASSEWQAGGYTF.

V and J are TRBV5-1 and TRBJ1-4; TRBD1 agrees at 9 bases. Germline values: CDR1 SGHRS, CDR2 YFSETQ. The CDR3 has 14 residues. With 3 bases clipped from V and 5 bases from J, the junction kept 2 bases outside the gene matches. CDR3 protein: CASSSGTGNEKLFF. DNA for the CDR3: TGCGCCAGCAGCTCCGGGACAGGGAATGAAAAACTGTTTTTT.

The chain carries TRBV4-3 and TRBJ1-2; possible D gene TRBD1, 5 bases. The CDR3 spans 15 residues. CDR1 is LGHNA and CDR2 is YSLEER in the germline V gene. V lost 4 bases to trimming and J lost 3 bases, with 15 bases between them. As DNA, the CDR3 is TGCGCCAGCAGCCGGGAGGCAGGGCAGGACTATGGCTACACCTTC. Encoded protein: CASSREAGQDYGYTF.

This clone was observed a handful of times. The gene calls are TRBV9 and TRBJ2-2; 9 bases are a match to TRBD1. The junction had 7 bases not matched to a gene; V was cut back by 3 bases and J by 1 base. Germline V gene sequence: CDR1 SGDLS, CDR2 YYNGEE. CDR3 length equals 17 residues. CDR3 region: CASSEPVTGGNTGELFF. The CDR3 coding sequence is TGTGCCAGCAGCGAACCCGTGACAGGGGGGAACACCGGGGAGCTGTTTTTT.

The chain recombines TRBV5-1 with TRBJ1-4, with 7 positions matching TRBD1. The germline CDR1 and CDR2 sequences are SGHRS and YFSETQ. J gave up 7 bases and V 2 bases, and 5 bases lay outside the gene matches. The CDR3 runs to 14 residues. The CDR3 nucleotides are TGCGCCAGCAGCTTAGGAGGGGGCGGTGAAAAACTGTTTTTT. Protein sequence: CASSLGGGGEKLFF.

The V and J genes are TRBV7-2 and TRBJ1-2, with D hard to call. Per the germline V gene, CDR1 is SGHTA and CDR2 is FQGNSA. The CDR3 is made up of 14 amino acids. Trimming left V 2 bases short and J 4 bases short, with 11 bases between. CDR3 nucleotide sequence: TGTGCCAGCAGCTTACGGTTGGCAGTCTATGGCTACACCTTC. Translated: CASSLRLAVYGYTF.

The CDR3 is CASSLEGNTGELFF. The CDR3 DNA sequence: TGTGCCAGCAGCTTGGAGGGTAACACCGGGGAGCTGTTTTTT. The gene calls are TRBV7-3 and TRBJ2-2, with a tentative D call TRBD2 (6 bases). With 3 bases removed from V and 2 bases from J, the gap between germline ends came to 7 bases. CDR3 length: 14 amino acids. CDR1 and CDR2 from the germline V gene are SGHTA and FQGTGA.

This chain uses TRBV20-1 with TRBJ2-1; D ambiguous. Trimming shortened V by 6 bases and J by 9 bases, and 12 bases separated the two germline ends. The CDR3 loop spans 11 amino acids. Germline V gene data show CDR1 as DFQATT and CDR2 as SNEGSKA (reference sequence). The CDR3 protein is CSATDPPEQFF. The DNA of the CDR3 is TGCAGTGCAACCGACCCTCCTGAGCAGTTCTTC.

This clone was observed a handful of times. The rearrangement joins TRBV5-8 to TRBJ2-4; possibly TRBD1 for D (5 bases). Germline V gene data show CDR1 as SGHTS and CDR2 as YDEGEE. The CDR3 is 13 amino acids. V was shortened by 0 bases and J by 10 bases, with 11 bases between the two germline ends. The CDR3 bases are TGTGCCAGCAGCTTGGGGATGAAGGGGATTCAGTACTTC. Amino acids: CASSLGMKGIQYF.

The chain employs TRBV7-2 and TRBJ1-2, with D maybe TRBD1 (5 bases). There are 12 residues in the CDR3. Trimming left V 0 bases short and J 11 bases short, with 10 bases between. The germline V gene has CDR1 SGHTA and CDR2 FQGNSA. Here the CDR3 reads CASSLAGTAYTF. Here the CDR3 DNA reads TGTGCCAGCAGCTTAGCTGGGACGGCATACACCTTC.

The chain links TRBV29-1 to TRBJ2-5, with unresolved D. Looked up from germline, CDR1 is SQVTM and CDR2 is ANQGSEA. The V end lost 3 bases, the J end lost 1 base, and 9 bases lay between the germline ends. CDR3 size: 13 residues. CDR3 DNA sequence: TGCAGCGTTGATAGGTATATCCAAGAGACCCAGTACTTC. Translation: CSVDRYIQETQYF.

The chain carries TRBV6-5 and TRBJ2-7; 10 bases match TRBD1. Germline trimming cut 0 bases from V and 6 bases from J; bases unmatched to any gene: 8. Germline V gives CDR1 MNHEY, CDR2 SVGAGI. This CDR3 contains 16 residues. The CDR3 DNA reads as TGTGCCAGCAGTTACTCCGGGACAGGGGATTTGGGCGAGCAGTACTTC. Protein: CASSYSGTGDLGEQYF.

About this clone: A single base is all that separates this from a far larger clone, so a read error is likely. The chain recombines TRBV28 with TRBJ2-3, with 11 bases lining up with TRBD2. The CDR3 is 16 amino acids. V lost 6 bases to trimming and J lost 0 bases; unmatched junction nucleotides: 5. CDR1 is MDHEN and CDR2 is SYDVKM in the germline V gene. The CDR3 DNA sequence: TGTGCCAGCAGCCGGACTAGCGGGCGGAGCACAGATACGCAGTATTTT. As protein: CASSRTSGRSTDTQYF.

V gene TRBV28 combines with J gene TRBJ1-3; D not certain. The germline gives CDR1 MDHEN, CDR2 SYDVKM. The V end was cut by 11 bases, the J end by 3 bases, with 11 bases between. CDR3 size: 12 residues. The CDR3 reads CALGAYGNTIYF. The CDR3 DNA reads TGTGCCCTCGGAGCGTATGGAAACACCATATATTTT. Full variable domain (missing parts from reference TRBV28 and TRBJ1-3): DVKVTQSSRYLVKRTGEKVFLECVQDMDHENMFWYRQDPGLGLRLIYFSYDVKMKEKGDIPEGYSVSREKKERFSLILESASTNQTSMYLCALGAYGNTIYFGEGSWLTVV.

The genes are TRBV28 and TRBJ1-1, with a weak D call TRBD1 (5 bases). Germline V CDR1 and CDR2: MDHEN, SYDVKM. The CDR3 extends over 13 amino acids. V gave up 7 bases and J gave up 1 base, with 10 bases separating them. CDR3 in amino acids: CASNRQPNTEAFF. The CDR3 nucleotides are TGTGCCAGCAATCGACAGCCGAACACTGAAGCTTTCTTT.

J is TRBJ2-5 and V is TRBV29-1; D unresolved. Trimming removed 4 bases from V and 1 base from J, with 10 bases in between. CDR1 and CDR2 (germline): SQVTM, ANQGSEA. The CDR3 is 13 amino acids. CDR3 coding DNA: TGCAGCGTTGTTCGGCAGGCCCAAGAGACCCAGTACTTC. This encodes CSVVRQAQETQYF. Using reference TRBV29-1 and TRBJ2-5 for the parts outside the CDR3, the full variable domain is SAVISQKPSRDICQRGTSLTIQCQVDSQVTMMFWYRQQPGQSLTLIATANQGSEATYESGFVIDKFPISRPNLTFSTLTVSNMSPEDSSIYLCSVVRQAQETQYFGPGTRLLVL.

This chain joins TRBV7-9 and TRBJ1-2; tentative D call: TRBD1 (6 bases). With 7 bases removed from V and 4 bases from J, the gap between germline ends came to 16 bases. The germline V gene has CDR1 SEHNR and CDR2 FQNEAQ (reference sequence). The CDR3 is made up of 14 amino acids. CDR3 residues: CASTPTDRPYGYTF. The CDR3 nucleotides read TGTGCCAGCACACCGACGGACAGACCCTATGGCTACACCTTC.

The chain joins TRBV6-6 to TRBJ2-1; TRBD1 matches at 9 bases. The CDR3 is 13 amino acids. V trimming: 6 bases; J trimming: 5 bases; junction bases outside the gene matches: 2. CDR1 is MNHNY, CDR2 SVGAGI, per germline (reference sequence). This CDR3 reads CASSRTGDNEQFF. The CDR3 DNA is TGTGCCAGCAGCAGGACAGGGGACAATGAGCAGTTCTTC.

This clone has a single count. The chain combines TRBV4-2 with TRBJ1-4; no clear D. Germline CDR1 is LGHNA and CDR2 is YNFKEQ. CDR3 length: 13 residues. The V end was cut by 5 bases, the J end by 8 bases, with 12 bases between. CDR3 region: CASSRDLREKLFF. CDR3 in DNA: TGTGCCAGCAGCAGGGATCTGAGGGAAAAACTGTTTTTT.

CDR3 in amino acids: CASTTARGQYSGANVLTF. As DNA, the CDR3 is TGTGCCAGCACCACGGCCCGGGGACAGTACTCTGGGGCCAACGTCCTGACTTTC. The rearrangement uses TRBV9 and TRBJ2-6; TRBD1 matches at 7 bases. The CDR3 extends over 18 amino acids. V shed 6 bases and J 0 bases; nucleotides not matched to a gene: 12. Germline values: CDR1 SGDLS, CDR2 YYNGEE.

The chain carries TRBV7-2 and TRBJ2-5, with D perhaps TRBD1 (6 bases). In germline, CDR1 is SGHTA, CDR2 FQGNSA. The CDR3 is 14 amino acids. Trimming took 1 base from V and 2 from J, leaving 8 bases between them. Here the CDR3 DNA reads TGTGCCAGCAGCTTAGTCAGGGGTCAAGAGACCCAGTACTTC. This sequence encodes CASSLVRGQETQYF.